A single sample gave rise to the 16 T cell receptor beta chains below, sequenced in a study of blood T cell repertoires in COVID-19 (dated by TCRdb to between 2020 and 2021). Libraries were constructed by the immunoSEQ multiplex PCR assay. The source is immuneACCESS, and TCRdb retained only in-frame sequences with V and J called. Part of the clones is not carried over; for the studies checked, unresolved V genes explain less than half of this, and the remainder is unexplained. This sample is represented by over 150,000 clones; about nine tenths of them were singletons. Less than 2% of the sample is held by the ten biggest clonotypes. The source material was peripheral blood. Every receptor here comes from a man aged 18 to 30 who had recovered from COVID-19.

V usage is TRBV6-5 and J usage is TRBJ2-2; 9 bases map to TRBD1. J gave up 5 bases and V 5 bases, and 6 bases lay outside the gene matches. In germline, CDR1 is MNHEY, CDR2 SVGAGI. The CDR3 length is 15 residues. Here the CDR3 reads CASSPGQGWTGELFF. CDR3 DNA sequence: TGTGCCAGCAGTCCGGGACAGGGTTGGACCGGGGAGCTGTTTTTT.

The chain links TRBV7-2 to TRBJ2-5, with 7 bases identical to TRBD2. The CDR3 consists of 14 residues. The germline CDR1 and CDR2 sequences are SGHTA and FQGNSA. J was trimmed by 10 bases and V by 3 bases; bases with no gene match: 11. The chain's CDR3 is CASSLELAWGGQYF. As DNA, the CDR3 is TGTGCCAGCAGCTTGGAACTAGCGTGGGGGGGCCAGTACTTC.

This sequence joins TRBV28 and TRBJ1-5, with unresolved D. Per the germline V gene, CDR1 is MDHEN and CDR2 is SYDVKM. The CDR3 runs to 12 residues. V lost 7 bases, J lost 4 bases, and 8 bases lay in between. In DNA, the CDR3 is TGTGCCAGCACCCTAGAGAATCAGCCCCAGCATTTT. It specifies CASTLENQPQHF.

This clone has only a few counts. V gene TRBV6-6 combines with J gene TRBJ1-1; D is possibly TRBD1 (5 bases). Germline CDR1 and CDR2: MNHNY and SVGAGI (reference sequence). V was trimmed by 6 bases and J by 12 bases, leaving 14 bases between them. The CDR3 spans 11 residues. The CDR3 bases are TGTGCCAGCAGGGCCCAGGGTTGGACTTTCTTT. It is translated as CASRAQGWTFF.

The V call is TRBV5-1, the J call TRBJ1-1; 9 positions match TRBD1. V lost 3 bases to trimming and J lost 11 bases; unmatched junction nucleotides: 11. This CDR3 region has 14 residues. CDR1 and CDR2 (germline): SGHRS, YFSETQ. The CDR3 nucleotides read TGCGCCAGCAGCTCCGGAAGTTGGGACAGGGCGGCTTTCTTT. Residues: CASSSGSWDRAAFF.

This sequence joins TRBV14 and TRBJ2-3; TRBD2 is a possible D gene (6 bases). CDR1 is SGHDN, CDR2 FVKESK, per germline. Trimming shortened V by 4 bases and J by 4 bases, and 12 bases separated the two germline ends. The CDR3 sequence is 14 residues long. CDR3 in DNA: TGTGCCAGCAGCCGCCAACCTAGCGCAGATACGCAGTATTTT. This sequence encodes CASSRQPSADTQYF.

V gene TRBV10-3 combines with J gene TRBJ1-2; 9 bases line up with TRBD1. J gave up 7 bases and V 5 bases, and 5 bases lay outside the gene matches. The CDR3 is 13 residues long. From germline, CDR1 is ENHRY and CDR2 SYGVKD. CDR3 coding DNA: TGTGCCATCAGTACGGGACAGGGAGGTGGCTACACCTTC. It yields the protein CAISTGQGGGYTF.

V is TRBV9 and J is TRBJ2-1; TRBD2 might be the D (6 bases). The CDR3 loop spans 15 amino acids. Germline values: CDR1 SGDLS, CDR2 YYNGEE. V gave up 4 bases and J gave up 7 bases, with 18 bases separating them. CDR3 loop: CASSRTEAGGNEQFF. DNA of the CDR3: TGTGCCAGCAGCCGGACGGAAGCCGGAGGGAATGAGCAGTTCTTC.

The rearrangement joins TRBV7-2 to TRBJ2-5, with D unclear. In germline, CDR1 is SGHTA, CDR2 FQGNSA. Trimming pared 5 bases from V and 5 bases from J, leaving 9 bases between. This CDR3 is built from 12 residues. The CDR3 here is CASSAGRETQYF. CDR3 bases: TGTGCCAGCAGCGCAGGCCGGGAGACCCAGTACTTC.

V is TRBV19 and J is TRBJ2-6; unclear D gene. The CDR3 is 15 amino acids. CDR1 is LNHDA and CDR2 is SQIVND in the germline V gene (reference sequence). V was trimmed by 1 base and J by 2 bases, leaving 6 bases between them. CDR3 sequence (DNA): TGTGCCAGTAGTATAGTCGAGGCTGGGGCCAACGTCCTGACTTTC. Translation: CASSIVEAGANVLTF.

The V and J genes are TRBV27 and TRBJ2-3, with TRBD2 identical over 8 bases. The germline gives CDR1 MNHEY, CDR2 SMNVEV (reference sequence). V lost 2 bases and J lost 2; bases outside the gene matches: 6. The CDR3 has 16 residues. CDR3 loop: CASSLRGLVYTDTQYF. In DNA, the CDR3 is TGTGCCAGCAGTTTAAGGGGACTAGTCTACACAGATACGCAGTATTTT.

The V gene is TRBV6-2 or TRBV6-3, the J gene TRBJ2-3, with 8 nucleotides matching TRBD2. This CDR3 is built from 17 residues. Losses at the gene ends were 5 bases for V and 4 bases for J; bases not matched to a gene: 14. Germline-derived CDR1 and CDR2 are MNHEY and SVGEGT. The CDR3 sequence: CASSTATGTRVPDTQYF. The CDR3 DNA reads TGTGCCAGCAGTACCGCCACCGGGACTAGGGTTCCAGATACGCAGTATTTT.

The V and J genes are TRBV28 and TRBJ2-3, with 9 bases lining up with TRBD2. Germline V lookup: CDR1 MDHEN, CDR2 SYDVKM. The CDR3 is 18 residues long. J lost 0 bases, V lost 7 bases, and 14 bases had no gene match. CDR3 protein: CASTLRTSEPLSTDTQYF. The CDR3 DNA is TGTGCCAGCACCCTGCGGACTAGCGAACCATTAAGCACAGATACGCAGTATTTT.

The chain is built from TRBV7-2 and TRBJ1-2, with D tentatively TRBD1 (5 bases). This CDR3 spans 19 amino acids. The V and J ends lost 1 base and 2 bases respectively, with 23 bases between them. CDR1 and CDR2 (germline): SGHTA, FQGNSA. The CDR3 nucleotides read TGTGCCAGCAGCTTAGGACGGGGCGGAGGGCGCTCCGAGAACTATGGCTACACCTTC. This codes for CASSLGRGGGRSENYGYTF.

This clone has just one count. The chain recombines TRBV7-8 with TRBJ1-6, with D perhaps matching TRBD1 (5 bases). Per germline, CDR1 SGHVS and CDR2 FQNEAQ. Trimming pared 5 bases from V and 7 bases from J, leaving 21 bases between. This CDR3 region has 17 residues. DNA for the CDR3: TGTGCCAGCAGCCCAGGAGGGGAGGCCAGAGAGAATTCACCCCTCCACTTT. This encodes CASSPGGEARENSPLHF.

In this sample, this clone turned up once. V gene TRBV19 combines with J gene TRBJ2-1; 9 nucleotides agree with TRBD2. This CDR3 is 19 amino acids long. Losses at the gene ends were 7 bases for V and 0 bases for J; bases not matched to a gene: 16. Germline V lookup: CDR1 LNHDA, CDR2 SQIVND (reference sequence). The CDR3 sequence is CASTLLSGSGGHSYNEQFF. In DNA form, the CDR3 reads TGTGCCAGTACCTTGCTTAGCGGGAGCGGGGGTCACTCCTACAATGAGCAGTTCTTC.